The entry below gives a single T cell receptor (beta chain) sequence along with its context. Its antigen is unidentified. The data originate from a study of shared clonotypes between healthy human individuals. Study results and limitations: Sampling involved blood alone; tissue repertoires likely differ.

The CDR3 is 15 residues long. In germline, CDR1 is SGHNT, CDR2 YYREEE (reference sequence). V lost 4 bases and J 0 bases, leaving 14 bases between the germline ends. Per the original data handling: Filtering differed for immunoSEQ, which gave only junction sequences without quality scores. The protocol was immunoSEQ multiplex PCR, while the TCRdb copy is restricted to in-frame clones and leaves out a portion. The V and J calls and clone size were taken over from that table, and D and trimming were inferred from the DNA. The repertoire has about 1.4 million clones, around 97% of them found once; the top ten carry more than 0.9%.

This receptor was taken from a man in his thirties or forties in good health. The specimen was naive CD4+ T cells sorted from blood. The subset: CD45RA+ positively selected. The chain is built from TRBV5-4 and TRBJ2-7, with D perhaps assigned TRBD1 or TRBD2 (5 bases each). Here the CDR3 reads CASSPPGRVSYEQYF. CDR3 sequence (DNA): TGTGCCAGCAGCCCTCCGGGACGGGTCTCCTACGAGCAGTACTTC.